This is a list of T cell receptor beta chains from one sample in a study of blood T cells in healthy people across ages. TCRdb redid the calling of the 5' RACE reads with MiXCR, one entry per CDR3 protein. The sample shows hundreds of thousands of distinct CDR3 sequences, around 50% of them seen only once. Sample: blood. The receptor set was obtained from a man aged 35-49 years in good health. Each CDR3 is given with its conserved first and last residue. Fields, in order: D gene, clone size, J gene, V gene, CDR3 protein, CDR3 DNA. A D gene is named only where the DNA matches it firmly. Clone size appears in some rows only: once, few, many, or a class for an expanded clone.

d_gene: .; abundance: few; j_gene: TRBJ2-5; v_gene: TRBV3-1; CDR3aa: CASSLVEGAQYF; CDR3nt: TGTGCCAGCAGCCTAGTGGAGGGGGCGCAGTACTTC
d_gene: TRBD2; abundance: few; j_gene: TRBJ2-5; v_gene: TRBV20-1; CDR3aa: CSARDFASGINSETQYF; CDR3nt: TGCAGTGCTAGAGATTTTGCTAGCGGGATCAATTCGGAGACCCAGTACTTC
d_gene: TRBD1; abundance: .; j_gene: TRBJ2-1; v_gene: TRBV20-1; CDR3aa: CSRLGQGYNEQFF; CDR3nt: TGCAGTCGGCTAGGACAGGGATACAATGAGCAGTTCTTC
d_gene: TRBD2; abundance: .; j_gene: TRBJ2-1; v_gene: TRBV20-1; CDR3aa: CSARLAGGPMNEQFF; CDR3nt: TGCAGTGCTAGACTAGCGGGAGGGCCTATGAATGAGCAGTTCTTC
d_gene: .; abundance: .; j_gene: TRBJ1-5; v_gene: TRBV4-2; CDR3aa: CASSQHGGRDQPQHF; CDR3nt: TGTGCCAGCAGCCAACATGGGGGGAGGGATCAGCCCCAGCATTTT
d_gene: .; abundance: .; j_gene: TRBJ2-1; v_gene: TRBV5-1; CDR3aa: CASSLGPGDGQFF; CDR3nt: TGCGCCAGCAGCTTGGGGCCCGGGGATGGGCAGTTCTTC
d_gene: .; abundance: once; j_gene: TRBJ2-1; v_gene: TRBV28; CDR3aa: CASSFSRGQINNEQFF; CDR3nt: TGTGCCAGCAGTTTTTCGCGGGGGCAGATCAACAATGAGCAGTTCTTC
d_gene: TRBD2; abundance: .; j_gene: TRBJ2-1; v_gene: TRBV11-2; CDR3aa: CASSLPINKGLAGFSSYNEQFF; CDR3nt: TGTGCCAGCAGCTTACCCATCAATAAAGGGCTAGCGGGCTTCAGCTCCTACAATGAGCAGTTCTTC
d_gene: TRBD1; abundance: .; j_gene: TRBJ2-7; v_gene: TRBV29-1; CDR3aa: CSVVGRGREQYF; CDR3nt: TGCAGCGTTGTCGGCAGGGGGCGCGAGCAGTACTTC
d_gene: .; abundance: .; j_gene: TRBJ1-5; v_gene: TRBV6-5; CDR3aa: CANRPPGSSNQPQHF; CDR3nt: TGTGCCAACAGACCCCCGGGTTCTAGCAATCAGCCCCAGCATTTT
d_gene: .; abundance: many; j_gene: TRBJ2-6; v_gene: TRBV12-3/TRBV12-4; CDR3aa: CASSRRGSGANVLTF; CDR3nt: TGTGCCAGCAGTCGAAGGGGATCTGGGGCCAACGTCCTGACTTTC
d_gene: .; abundance: .; j_gene: TRBJ1-1; v_gene: TRBV18; CDR3aa: CASSPGGERRILMNTEAFF; CDR3nt: TGTGCCAGCTCACCAGGAGGTGAGAGGAGGATTTTAATGAACACTGAAGCTTTCTTT
d_gene: TRBD1; abundance: few; j_gene: TRBJ2-3; v_gene: TRBV4-3; CDR3aa: CASSQDEDRGTDTQYF; CDR3nt: TGCGCCAGCAGCCAAGATGAGGACAGGGGGACGGATACGCAGTATTTT
d_gene: TRBD2; abundance: few; j_gene: TRBJ2-1; v_gene: TRBV7-9; CDR3aa: CASSTYGGSVGYDHNEQFF; CDR3nt: TGTGCCAGCAGTACGTATGGCGGGAGTGTCGGTTACGATCACAATGAGCAGTTCTTC
d_gene: .; abundance: few; j_gene: TRBJ2-3; v_gene: TRBV3-1; CDR3aa: CASSQDTWGSYTDTQYF; CDR3nt: TGTGCCAGCAGCCAAGATACGTGGGGGAGCTACACAGATACGCAGTATTTT
d_gene: .; abundance: .; j_gene: TRBJ1-2; v_gene: TRBV29-1; CDR3aa: CSVGDDTLACGYTF; CDR3nt: TGCAGCGTTGGGGATGACACCCTCGCTTGTGGCTACACCTTC
d_gene: .; abundance: .; j_gene: TRBJ2-1; v_gene: TRBV14; CDR3aa: CASGEGVSYNEQFF; CDR3nt: TGTGCCAGCGGTGAGGGGGTCTCCTACAATGAGCAGTTCTTC
d_gene: TRBD1; abundance: .; j_gene: TRBJ1-1; v_gene: TRBV7-2; CDR3aa: CASSLGQDFEAFF; CDR3nt: TGTGCCAGCAGCTTGGGACAGGATTTTGAAGCTTTCTTT
d_gene: .; abundance: few; j_gene: TRBJ2-1; v_gene: TRBV7-3; CDR3aa: CASSLQLNNNEQFF; CDR3nt: TGTGCCAGCAGCTTACAGCTAAACAACAATGAGCAGTTCTTC
d_gene: .; abundance: once; j_gene: TRBJ1-6; v_gene: TRBV4-1; CDR3aa: CASSQEVTIPSPLHF; CDR3nt: TGCGCCAGCAGCCAAGAGGTGACAATACCTTCACCCCTCCACTTT
d_gene: TRBD1; abundance: many; j_gene: TRBJ1-1; v_gene: TRBV29-1; CDR3aa: CSVGQGGTEAFF; CDR3nt: TGCAGCGTCGGACAGGGAGGCACTGAAGCTTTCTTT
d_gene: .; abundance: .; j_gene: TRBJ1-5; v_gene: TRBV20-1; CDR3aa: CSATRDPNQPQHF; CDR3nt: TGCAGTGCTACCCGGGACCCCAATCAGCCCCAGCATTTT
d_gene: TRBD2; abundance: .; j_gene: TRBJ2-5; v_gene: TRBV27; CDR3aa: CASSLLGGGAKLHEQYF; CDR3nt: TGTGCCAGCAGTTTATTGGGCGGGGGGGCCAAATTGCATGAGCAGTACTTC
d_gene: TRBD1; abundance: .; j_gene: TRBJ1-1; v_gene: TRBV5-1; CDR3aa: CASSLSAGGNTEAFF; CDR3nt: TGCGCCAGCAGCTTGTCCGCAGGGGGGAACACTGAAGCTTTCTTT
d_gene: .; abundance: .; j_gene: TRBJ1-5; v_gene: TRBV6-6; CDR3aa: CASSSPRDTNQPQHF; CDR3nt: TGTGCCAGCAGTTCACCACGGGACACCAATCAGCCCCAGCATTTT
d_gene: .; abundance: .; j_gene: TRBJ2-1; v_gene: TRBV11-3; CDR3aa: CASSATALESYNEQFF; CDR3nt: TGTGCCAGCAGCGCAACCGCACTAGAGTCCTACAATGAGCAGTTCTTC
d_gene: TRBD2; abundance: few; j_gene: TRBJ2-4; v_gene: TRBV20-1; CDR3aa: CSAGPGTSGWDIQYF; CDR3nt: TGCAGTGCTGGACCCGGGACTAGCGGGTGGGACATTCAGTACTTC
d_gene: TRBD2; abundance: .; j_gene: TRBJ2-1; v_gene: TRBV7-6; CDR3aa: CASSPLEGGLVGEQFF; CDR3nt: TGTGCCAGCAGCCCCTTGGAGGGAGGGCTGGTGGGTGAGCAGTTCTTC
d_gene: .; abundance: few; j_gene: TRBJ1-5; v_gene: TRBV7-2; CDR3aa: CASSLAQGQDQPQHF; CDR3nt: TGTGCCAGCAGCTTAGCCCAGGGGCAGGATCAGCCCCAGCATTTT
d_gene: .; abundance: few; j_gene: TRBJ2-5; v_gene: TRBV5-1; CDR3aa: CASSLANQETQYF; CDR3nt: TGCGCCAGCAGCTTGGCCAACCAAGAGACCCAGTACTTC
d_gene: TRBD1; abundance: .; j_gene: TRBJ1-1; v_gene: TRBV4-1; CDR3aa: CASSPIGQGRNTEAFF; CDR3nt: TGCGCCAGCAGCCCGATTGGACAGGGCCGCAACACTGAAGCTTTCTTT
d_gene: TRBD1; abundance: .; j_gene: TRBJ1-5; v_gene: TRBV20-1; CDR3aa: CSAPRQGGQPQHF; CDR3nt: TGCAGTGCTCCGAGACAGGGCGGTCAGCCCCAGCATTTT
d_gene: .; abundance: .; j_gene: TRBJ1-6; v_gene: TRBV6-2/TRBV6-3; CDR3aa: CASSWGNSPLHF; CDR3nt: TGTGCCAGCAGTTGGGGTAATTCACCCCTCCACTTT
d_gene: .; abundance: .; j_gene: TRBJ2-4; v_gene: TRBV18; CDR3aa: CASSRGAAKNIQYF; CDR3nt: TGTGCCAGCTCACGAGGAGCAGCCAAAAACATTCAGTACTTC
d_gene: .; abundance: .; j_gene: TRBJ1-6; v_gene: TRBV20-1; CDR3aa: CSASGEGRAFRSPLHF; CDR3nt: TGCAGTGCTTCGGGAGAAGGCAGGGCATTTAGGTCACCCCTCCACTTT
d_gene: TRBD2; abundance: .; j_gene: TRBJ2-1; v_gene: TRBV7-9; CDR3aa: CASGGTSVSSYNEQFF; CDR3nt: TGTGCCAGCGGCGGTACTAGCGTTTCCTCCTACAATGAGCAGTTCTTC
d_gene: .; abundance: .; j_gene: TRBJ1-6; v_gene: TRBV7-9; CDR3aa: CASSLNGDNSPLHF; CDR3nt: TGTGCCAGCAGCTTAAATGGTGATAATTCACCCCTCCACTTT
d_gene: .; abundance: .; j_gene: TRBJ1-5; v_gene: TRBV12-3/TRBV12-4; CDR3aa: CASSWDLNQPQHF; CDR3nt: TGTGCCAGCAGTTGGGACCTCAATCAGCCCCAGCATTTT
d_gene: .; abundance: .; j_gene: TRBJ2-5; v_gene: TRBV20-1; CDR3aa: CSARGTILALYQETQYF; CDR3nt: TGCAGTGCTAGAGGAACAATTCTAGCGCTGTACCAAGAGACCCAGTACTTC
d_gene: .; abundance: few; j_gene: TRBJ2-7; v_gene: TRBV7-2; CDR3aa: CASGIQGHISYEQYF; CDR3nt: TGTGCCAGCGGCATCCAGGGACATATAAGCTACGAGCAGTACTTC
d_gene: TRBD2; abundance: few; j_gene: TRBJ2-7; v_gene: TRBV7-9; CDR3aa: CASSPNQGLAGIYEQYF; CDR3nt: TGTGCCAGCAGCCCGAATCAGGGACTAGCGGGCATCTACGAGCAGTACTTC
d_gene: .; abundance: .; j_gene: TRBJ2-1; v_gene: TRBV7-3; CDR3aa: CASSLARAVYNEQFF; CDR3nt: TGTGCCAGCAGCTTAGCTAGAGCCGTCTACAATGAGCAGTTCTTC
d_gene: .; abundance: .; j_gene: TRBJ1-4; v_gene: TRBV20-1; CDR3aa: CSATDLAQGLGHFNEKLFF; CDR3nt: TGCAGTGCTACTGATCTCGCCCAGGGCCTCGGGCACTTTAATGAAAAACTGTTTTTT
d_gene: .; abundance: few; j_gene: TRBJ2-6; v_gene: TRBV20-1; CDR3aa: CSARVSGTGRSGANVLTF; CDR3nt: TGCAGTGCTAGAGTTAGCGGGACAGGCAGATCTGGGGCCAACGTCCTGACTTTC
d_gene: TRBD1; abundance: .; j_gene: TRBJ2-7; v_gene: TRBV6-6; CDR3aa: CASSMGQGGYEQYF; CDR3nt: TGTGCCAGCAGTATGGGACAGGGTGGCTACGAGCAGTACTTC
d_gene: .; abundance: .; j_gene: TRBJ2-3; v_gene: TRBV5-1; CDR3aa: CASSPAGAGMADTQYF; CDR3nt: TGCGCCAGCAGCCCGGCAGGGGCCGGGATGGCAGATACGCAGTATTTT
d_gene: TRBD1; abundance: .; j_gene: TRBJ1-5; v_gene: TRBV6-1; CDR3aa: CASRDRADRQPQHF; CDR3nt: TGTGCCAGCAGAGACAGGGCGGACCGTCAGCCCCAGCATTTT
d_gene: TRBD1; abundance: few; j_gene: TRBJ1-4; v_gene: TRBV12-3/TRBV12-4; CDR3aa: CASSPGQGINPTNEKLFF; CDR3nt: TGTGCCAGCAGTCCGGGACAGGGTATCAATCCAACTAATGAAAAACTGTTTTTT
d_gene: .; abundance: .; j_gene: TRBJ2-5; v_gene: TRBV30; CDR3aa: CAWSSPRGLQETQYF; CDR3nt: TGTGCCTGGAGTTCCCCCCGGGGGTTACAAGAGACCCAGTACTTC
d_gene: TRBD1; abundance: .; j_gene: TRBJ2-5; v_gene: TRBV27; CDR3aa: CASSLYPGQGAGETQYF; CDR3nt: TGTGCCAGCAGTTTATATCCGGGACAGGGGGCTGGAGAGACCCAGTACTTC
d_gene: .; abundance: few; j_gene: TRBJ1-5; v_gene: TRBV20-1; CDR3aa: CSAPRAPGLPTYSNQPQHF; CDR3nt: TGCAGTGCCCCGAGGGCCCCAGGCCTCCCCACTTATAGCAATCAGCCCCAGCATTTT
d_gene: TRBD1; abundance: .; j_gene: TRBJ2-2; v_gene: TRBV19; CDR3aa: CASSTAAQGEAGELFF; CDR3nt: TGTGCCAGTAGTACCGCCGCGCAGGGGGAAGCCGGGGAGCTGTTTTTT
d_gene: TRBD2; abundance: .; j_gene: TRBJ2-5; v_gene: TRBV12-3/TRBV12-4; CDR3aa: CASSLVIAGAEETQYF; CDR3nt: TGTGCCAGCAGTTTAGTAATAGCGGGAGCGGAGGAGACCCAGTACTTC